Each of the 11 T cell receptor beta chains below was sequenced from the same sample in a study of cytotoxic CD8 clonotypes in ibrutinib-treated CLL. Clones were sequenced by immunoSEQ multiplex PCR, and TCRdb holds only the in-frame ones, with some missing. The data contain more than 55,000 clones, less than 75% of them singletons. The sample in question was PBMCs, obtained after 12 months of ibrutinib treatment. These receptors were obtained from a human donor with chronic lymphocytic leukemia.

The rearrangement uses TRBV21-1 and TRBJ2-6. TRBV21-1 is an annotated pseudogene. This CDR3 is 16 amino acids long. The CDR3 here is CASSNMAASGANVLTF. CDR3 nucleotides: TGTGCCAGCAGCAACATGGCAGCCTCTGGGGCCAACGTCCTGACTTTC.

The chain employs TRBV18 and TRBJ2-1, with unresolved D. V lost 3 bases and J lost 6, with 12 bases in between. Germline assignment: CDR1 KGHSH and CDR2 LQKENI. This CDR3 is 14 amino acids long. The CDR3 loop reads CASSPSGWGNEQFF. In DNA, the CDR3 is TGTGCCAGCTCACCTTCCGGCTGGGGCAATGAGCAGTTCTTC. Looking up the rest from reference TRBV18 and TRBJ2-1 gives the full variable domain: NAGVMQNPRHLVRRRGQEARLRCSPMKGHSHVYWYRQLPEEGLKFMVYLQKENIIDESGMPKERFSAEFPKEGPSILRIQQVVRGDSAAYFCASSPSGWGNEQFFGPGTRLTVL.

This clone was seen a handful of times. The chain recombines TRBV4-1 with TRBJ1-1; perhaps TRBD1 as D (6 bases). The CDR3 extends over 13 amino acids. The germline V gene encodes CDR1 MGHRA and CDR2 YSYEKL. The V end was cut by 0 bases, the J end by 14 bases, with 16 bases between. The CDR3: CASSQERGVSVFF. In DNA form, the CDR3 reads TGCGCCAGCAGCCAAGAGAGGGGGGTTTCTGTGTTCTTT.

The rearrangement joins TRBV5-4 to TRBJ2-5; D gene unclear. V was trimmed by 0 bases and J by 9 bases, leaving 6 bases between them. The CDR3 has 11 residues. Germline V CDR1 and CDR2: SGHNT, YYREEE (reference sequence). This CDR3 reads CASSLDGAQYF. CDR3 sequence (DNA): TGTGCCAGCAGCTTGGACGGAGCCCAGTACTTC.

This clone was seen only a few times. The V gene is TRBV11-2, the J gene TRBJ2-7; the match to TRBD2 covers 11 bases. V lost 3 bases to trimming and J lost 3 bases; unmatched junction nucleotides: 4. The V gene's germline CDR1 is SGHAT and CDR2 FQNNGV. This CDR3 has 15 amino acids. CDR3 sequence reads: CASSLGLAGGYEQYF. The DNA of the CDR3 is TGTGCCAGCAGCTTGGGGCTAGCGGGAGGCTACGAGCAGTACTTC.

A few counts support this clone. The chain employs TRBV7-3 and TRBJ2-5, with 9 bases aligning to TRBD1. The CDR3 sequence is 15 residues long. V gave up 6 bases and J gave up 4 bases; unmatched junction bases: 9. Germline V gene lookup returns CDR1 SGHTA and CDR2 FQGTGA. The CDR3 DNA follows: TGTGCCAGCAGTAGGTCACAGGGGGCGGGAGAGACCCAGTACTTC. It codes for CASSRSQGAGETQYF.

This chain links TRBV30 with TRBJ2-4, with 11 bases lining up with TRBD2. After removal of 7 bases from V and 5 bases from J, the junction contained 4 bases not matched to a gene. The CDR3 runs 13 residues. Looked up from germline, CDR1 is GTSNPN and CDR2 is SVGIG (reference sequence). DNA of the CDR3: TGTGCCTACGGGACTAGCGGTGAAAACATTCAGTACTTC. Translation gives CAYGTSGENIQYF.

V usage is TRBV19 and J usage is TRBJ2-7; D remains ambiguous. Germline loops: CDR1 LNHDA, CDR2 SQIVND (reference sequence). Between the trimmed V and J ends, which lost 4 bases and 5 bases, there was a span of 12 bases. The length of the CDR3 is 13 residues. CDR3 DNA sequence: TGTGCCAGTAGTACCGTTCCGTCGAACGAGCAGTACTTC. This gives the protein CASSTVPSNEQYF. The entire variable domain, with the rest obtained from reference TRBV19 and TRBJ2-7, is as follows: DGGITQSPKYLFRKEGQNVTLSCEQNLNHDAMYWYRQDPGQGLRLIYYSQIVNDFQKGDIAEGYSVSREKKESFPLTVTSAQKNPTAFYLCASSTVPSNEQYFGPGTRLTVT.

The rearrangement links TRBV5-8 to TRBJ2-2, with TRBD2 as a possible D gene (5 bases). Deletions cut 4 bases from V and 5 bases from J, with 15 bases between. The length of the CDR3 is 15 residues. Germline values: CDR1 SGHTS, CDR2 YDEGEE. The CDR3 spells CASSLDWATTGELFF. DNA of the CDR3: TGTGCCAGCAGCCTGGACTGGGCTACTACCGGGGAGCTGTTTTTT.

The rearrangement joins TRBV27 to TRBJ2-3; 8 nucleotides line up with TRBD2. Unmatched junction bases numbered 11, after V lost 1 base and J lost 2 bases. This CDR3 has 18 residues. Germline lookup yields CDR1 MNHEY and CDR2 SMNVEV (reference sequence). The CDR3 protein is CASSLYRPAGGLTDTQYF. DNA for the CDR3: TGTGCCAGCAGTTTATATCGCCCTGCGGGAGGCCTCACAGATACGCAGTATTTT.

The chain combines TRBV5-1 with TRBJ2-7, with 8 bases identical to TRBD2. The CDR3 is 18 residues long. The germline V gene has CDR1 SGHRS and CDR2 YFSETQ. Trimming took 4 bases from V and 4 from J; bases not matched to a gene: 19. The CDR3 DNA reads as TGCGCCAGCAGCGGGCATAAAGTAAGCGGGAGAGTATTGTACGAGCAGTACTTC. Translating it yields CASSGHKVSGRVLYEQYF.